These T cell receptor beta chains were read from a single sample in a study of T cell changes during pregnancy in multiple sclerosis. TCRdb's table, derived via immunoSEQ multiplex PCR, lists solely in-frame clones and lacks some. This table holds roughly 40,000 clones, 80% to 90% found once. The material was CD4+ T cells from peripheral blood mononuclear cells, obtained in the first trimester of pregnancy. These receptors came from a female donor with multiple sclerosis, enrolled in a pregnancy study. The CDR3 runs from the conserved cysteine through the conserved F or W. The order of the fields is clone size, D gene, J gene, V gene, CDR3 DNA, CDR3 protein. D genes are given only for firm matches. Clone size, where shown, is once, few, many, or a class for clones that have expanded.

>.|.|TRBJ1-3|TRBV7-8
TGTGCCAGCAGCCCAGAGATCAGGGCTGGAAACACCATATATTTT
CASSPEIRAGNTIYF
>.|.|TRBJ1-1|TRBV30
TGTGCCTGCTCCACCAGACTGGTCATGAACACTGAAGCTTTCTTT
CACSTRLVMNTEAFF
>.|.|TRBJ1-1|TRBV7-3
TGTGCCAGCAGCTTAGTGGCAAACACTGAAGCTTTCTTT
CASSLVANTEAFF
>once|.|TRBJ2-2|TRBV9
TGTGCCAGCAGCACCTGGACTCACACCGGGGAGCTGTTTTTT
CASSTWTHTGELFF
>.|.|TRBJ1-1|TRBV5-6
TGTGCCAGCAGCATCCCGGGGGTTCCCCCTGAAGCTTTCTTT
CASSIPGVPPEAFF
>.|.|TRBJ2-2|TRBV5-6
TGTGCCAGCAGGTCCAGAGGGACAAGGGGCACCGGGGAGCTGTTTTTT
CASRSRGTRGTGELFF
>.|.|TRBJ2-3|TRBV10-3
TGTGCCATCAGTGAGTCCGTCAGAGTAGACAGGGAGGGCACAGATACGCAGTATTTT
CAISESVRVDREGTDTQYF
>.|.|TRBJ1-2|TRBV5-1
TGCGCCAGCAGCTTGGGGACTCGGGGCTACACCTTC
CASSLGTRGYTF
>.|.|TRBJ1-4|TRBV19
TGTGCCAGTAGTACGTCCCGGGGGGAAAAACTGTTTTTT
CASSTSRGEKLFF
>.|.|TRBJ2-3|TRBV25-1
TGTGCCAGCAGTGAATTTAGGTCGGGTGGTACAGATACGCAGTATTTT
CASSEFRSGGTDTQYF
>.|TRBD2|TRBJ2-1|TRBV5-1
TGCGCCAGCAGCTTGGGACTAGCGGGAGCCCATGAGCAGTTCTTC
CASSLGLAGAHEQFF
>.|.|TRBJ2-7|TRBV2
TGTGCCAGCAGACGGACAACGAGCTCCTACGAGCAGTACTTC
CASRRTTSSYEQYF
>few|.|TRBJ1-1|TRBV29-1
TGCAGCGTTGAGGAGGGTGCCACTGAAGCTTTCTTT
CSVEEGATEAFF
>.|.|TRBJ2-1|TRBV5-4
TGTGCCAGCAGCCAAAAAACAGACTACAATGAGCAGTTCTTC
CASSQKTDYNEQFF
>.|TRBD2|TRBJ2-2|TRBV9
TGTGCCAGCAGCGTGGGTAGCGGGAAGAACACCGGGGAGCTGTTTTTT
CASSVGSGKNTGELFF
>.|TRBD2|TRBJ2-5|TRBV6-1
TGTGCCAGCAGTGAAATGGCTAGCGGGGGCGAGACCCAGTACTTC
CASSEMASGGETQYF
>.|.|TRBJ1-2|TRBV4-3
TGCGCCAGCAGCCAAGGAGGGAACAGGGCCGACTATGGCTACACCTTC
CASSQGGNRADYGYTF
>.|TRBD2|TRBJ2-5|TRBV30
TGTGCCTGGACTAGCGGGCAAGAGACCCAGTACTTC
CAWTSGQETQYF
>.|TRBD1|TRBJ2-2|TRBV29-1
TGCAGCGTCCCGGACAGGGGGCTAAACACCGGGGAGCTGTTTTTT
CSVPDRGLNTGELFF
>.|.|TRBJ2-1|TRBV5-8
TGTGCCACCGGACGGGTAGTCAACAGGAAACCCTCCTACAATGAGCAGTTCTTC
CATGRVVNRKPSYNEQFF
>.|.|TRBJ2-3|TRBV4-2
TGTGCCAGCAGCCACCCGGGGGACTCGAGCACAGATACGCAGTATTTT
CASSHPGDSSTDTQYF
>.|.|TRBJ1-3|TRBV9
TGTGCCAGCAGCGTAGATAGAAGGAGCTCTGGAAACACCATATATTTT
CASSVDRRSSGNTIYF
>.|TRBD2|TRBJ2-3|TRBV10-3
TGTGCCACCACACCGACTAGCTGGGACACAGATACGCAGTATTTT
CATTPTSWDTDTQYF
>.|.|TRBJ1-1|TRBV18
TGTGCCAGCTTACTATTGGGCACTGAAGCTTTCTTT
CASLLLGTEAFF
>.|.|TRBJ2-7|TRBV9
TGTGCCAGCAGCGTCCGCGGGCGTGAAGAGCAGTACTTC
CASSVRGREEQYF
>.|TRBD2|TRBJ2-2|TRBV10-3
TGTGCCATCTCCGGGACTAGCGGCGGGGAGCTGTTTTTT
CAISGTSGGELFF
>.|.|TRBJ2-4|TRBV11-2
TGTGCCAGCAGCGGGGGGGGCTTAGCCAAAAACATTCAGTACTTC
CASSGGGLAKNIQYF
>.|.|TRBJ1-5|TRBV9
TGTGCCAGCAGCAAGGAAGGGACAATGGGGCAGCCCCAGCATTTT
CASSKEGTMGQPQHF
>.|TRBD1|TRBJ2-3|TRBV6-5
TGTGCCAGCAGTTACTCGATAGGGGGCGCAGATACGCAGTATTTT
CASSYSIGGADTQYF
>.|.|TRBJ1-3|TRBV11-2
TGTGCCAGCAGCGCAACAGGGTCTGGAAACACCATATATTTT
CASSATGSGNTIYF
>.|TRBD2|TRBJ2-1|TRBV11-2
TGTGCCAGCAGGTCGACTAGCGGGAGACGTCCGTTCTTC
CASRSTSGRRPFF
>.|TRBD1|TRBJ2-5|TRBV19
TGTGCCAGTAGTAGCGAGGGACAGGGGAGCTGGGAGACCCAGTACTTC
CASSSEGQGSWETQYF
>.|.|TRBJ2-2|TRBV10-1
TGCGCCAGCAGTCTAGCGAACACCGGGGAGCTGTTTTTT
CASSLANTGELFF
>.|TRBD1|TRBJ2-7|TRBV11-2
TGTGCCAGCAGCCCGACAGGGACCGAGCAGTACTTC
CASSPTGTEQYF
>.|TRBD1|TRBJ2-5|TRBV7-7
TGTGCCAGCAGCAAAGGACAGGGGGCGGGAGAGACCCAGTACTTC
CASSKGQGAGETQYF
>few|.|TRBJ1-5|TRBV30
TGTGCCTGGAGTGTACAGGGTCATCAGCCCCAGCATTTT
CAWSVQGHQPQHF
>.|TRBD1|TRBJ1-4|TRBV19
TGTGCCAGTAGTTCCCAGAGGACAGGATCAAGTAAGGAAAAACTGTTTTTT
CASSSQRTGSSKEKLFF
>.|.|TRBJ2-4|TRBV27
TGTGCCAGCAGTTTTGGGCAGCACAAAAACATTCAGTACTTC
CASSFGQHKNIQYF
>.|TRBD1|TRBJ2-4|TRBV19
TGTGCCAGTAGTAACCGGGACAGTTTCTTCGACATTCAGTACTTC
CASSNRDSFFDIQYF
>once|.|TRBJ2-4|TRBV4-3
TGCGCCAGCAGCCAAGTTACAGGGGGCGGGGGGGCCAAAAACATTCAGTACTTC
CASSQVTGGGGAKNIQYF
>.|.|TRBJ2-7|TRBV9
TGTGCCAGCAGCGTAGATGGGAGGGCGGCAGGGGTGTCCTACGAGCAGTACTTC
CASSVDGRAAGVSYEQYF
>.|.|TRBJ1-5|TRBV6-6
TGTGCCAGCAGTTACCTTTTCCCTAGCAATCAGCCCCAGCATTTT
CASSYLFPSNQPQHF
>.|.|TRBJ1-1|TRBV7-3
TGTGCCAGCAGCTTAGACAGGAACACTGAAGCTTTCTTT
CASSLDRNTEAFF
>.|TRBD1|TRBJ1-2|TRBV30
TGTGCCGGAATGACAGGGCCCCACACCTTC
CAGMTGPHTF
>.|.|TRBJ2-5|TRBV7-9
TGTGCCAGCAGCGTCGACAGTTGGGAGACCCAGTACTTC
CASSVDSWETQYF
>.|TRBD1|TRBJ1-4|TRBV7-9
TGTGCCAGCAGCCTCGGGACAGGGCATGAAAAACTGTTTTTT
CASSLGTGHEKLFF
>.|TRBD2|TRBJ2-3|TRBV10-1
TGCGCCAGCAGTCCCAGACTTGGACTAGCGGGAGAAACTAGCACAGATACGCAGTATTTT
CASSPRLGLAGETSTDTQYF
>.|TRBD2|TRBJ2-3|TRBV19
TGTGCCAGTAGTGGAGGGACTAGCGGGGGATACACAGATACGCAGTATTTT
CASSGGTSGGYTDTQYF